This entry lists 12 T cell receptor beta chains sequenced from one sample in a study of cytomegalovirus exposure and HLA in healthy donors. The PCR was carried out with 60 Vbeta primers and 13 Jbeta primers. Repertoires were generated with immunoSEQ multiplex PCR, while TCRdb's copy carries only in-frame clones and drops some. The data show under 150,000 clones, 82% seen once. Material for sequencing was PBMCs. The receptors originated from a male donor in good health and CMV-seronegative.

The genes are TRBV7-2 and TRBJ2-3; D is unclear. V shed 5 bases and J shed 0 bases, with 9 bases lying between them. The CDR3 is made up of 14 amino acids. Germline assignment: CDR1 SGHTA and CDR2 FQGNSA. The CDR3 protein is CASSARLSTDTQYF. The CDR3 DNA sequence: TGTGCCAGCAGCGCCCGACTTAGCACAGATACGCAGTATTTT.

The chain links TRBV6-5 to TRBJ2-7; TRBD1 is a possible D gene (6 bases). V gave up 4 bases and J gave up 1 base, with 17 bases separating them. The CDR3 sequence is 16 residues long. CDR1 MNHEY and CDR2 SVGAGI come from the germline V gene. The CDR3 DNA is TGTGCCAGCAGTTTAAAAACAGGGTTGGGATCCTACGAGCAGTACTTC. The encoded protein is CASSLKTGLGSYEQYF.

This clone was detected only once. At one end the junction does not follow the germline gene, possibly because of a read error. The chain links TRBV20-1 to TRBJ1-1; TRBD1 matches 8 bases. This CDR3 contains 11 residues. The V gene's germline CDR1 is DFQATT and CDR2 SNEGSKA (reference sequence). The CDR3 nucleotides are TGCAGTGCGATAGGGACAGGTAGGGAGAAATTT. Protein: CSAIGTGREKF.

This clone appeared a few times. This rearrangement joins TRBV9 to TRBJ2-2; 11 bases are a match to TRBD2. With V trimmed by 2 bases and J by 4 bases, 4 bases remained unmatched. This CDR3 region has 16 residues. Germline values: CDR1 SGDLS, CDR2 YYNGEE. CDR3 bases: TGTGCCAGCAGCGTGAGGGGACTAGCGGCCACCGGGGAGCTGTTTTTT. Translation gives CASSVRGLAATGELFF.

This chain uses TRBV2 with TRBJ1-6; maybe TRBD1 (6 bases). The CDR3 consists of 15 residues. V shed 7 bases and J shed 4 bases, with 14 bases lying between them. Germline CDR1 is SNHLY and CDR2 is FYNNEI. Written as DNA, the CDR3 is TGTGCCAGCATGGCCGGGACAACTTATAATTCACCCCTCCACTTT. It encodes CASMAGTTYNSPLHF.

The chain has TRBV11-2 and TRBJ2-1; D may be TRBD1 (6 bases). This CDR3 comprises 12 residues. CDR1 is SGHAT and CDR2 is FQNNGV in the germline V gene. The V end lost 11 bases, the J end lost 10 bases, and 18 bases lay between the germline ends. The CDR3 coding sequence is TGTGCCGTAACTGATGGGGGCAGGGAGCAGTTCTTC. As protein: CAVTDGGREQFF.

The chain has TRBV7-8 and TRBJ1-6; D gene unclear. Germline CDR1 and CDR2: SGHVS and FQNEAQ. V was shortened by 1 base and J by 10 bases, with 14 bases between the two germline ends. The CDR3 extends over 15 amino acids. Written as DNA, the CDR3 is TGTGCCAGCAGCTTAGAGTATGACTTTAGGTCACCCCTCCACTTT. It translates to CASSLEYDFRSPLHF.

In its sample, this clone was seen once. The V call is TRBV4-1, the J call TRBJ2-7; 8 bases match TRBD1. J gave up 2 bases and V 4 bases, and 7 bases lay outside the gene matches. Germline-derived CDR1 and CDR2 are MGHRA and YSYEKL. CDR3 length: 15 residues. CDR3 nucleotides: TGCGCCAGCAGCCTTGCCGGGACAGGAACCTACGAGCAGTACTTC. This sequence encodes CASSLAGTGTYEQYF.

This chain connects TRBV7-9 to TRBJ2-2; 7 bases are shared with TRBD1. CDR1 SEHNR and CDR2 FQNEAQ come from the germline V gene (reference sequence). The CDR3 is 16 amino acids. V was pared by 3 bases and J by 1 base, with 5 bases of the junction left unmatched. The DNA for the CDR3 is TGTGCCAGCAGCTTCATTCAGGGGGTGAACACCGGGGAGCTGTTTTTT. Translation gives CASSFIQGVNTGELFF. The whole variable domain, filled in from reference TRBV7-9 and TRBJ2-2, reads DTGVSQNPRHKITKRGQNVTFRCDPISEHNRLYWYRQTLGQGPEFLTYFQNEAQLEKSRLLSDRFSAERPKGSFSTLEIQRTEQGDSAMYLCASSFIQGVNTGELFFGEGSRLTVL.

The chain is built from TRBV6-6 and TRBJ2-7, with D uncertain. The germline gives CDR1 MNHNY, CDR2 SVGAGI (reference sequence). V was cut by 3 bases and J by 2 bases, with 11 bases left in between. The CDR3 is 14 amino acids. CDR3 sequence: CASSYSNEAYEQYF. The CDR3 region has the DNA TGTGCCAGCAGTTATTCTAACGAGGCCTACGAGCAGTACTTC.

V usage is TRBV7-2 and J usage is TRBJ1-2, with 9 bases aligning to TRBD1. This CDR3 spans 14 amino acids. With 5 bases clipped from V and 8 bases from J, the junction kept 9 bases outside the gene matches. Germline V lookup: CDR1 SGHTA, CDR2 FQGNSA. The CDR3 loop reads CASSIDRGVGGYTF. For the CDR3, the DNA is TGTGCCAGCAGCATCGACAGGGGGGTAGGAGGCTACACCTTC.

The chain is built from TRBV7-2 and TRBJ2-7; 8 nucleotides agree with TRBD1. V was clipped by 3 bases and J by 5 bases; unmatched bases: 6. Germline V gene lookup returns CDR1 SGHTA and CDR2 FQGNSA. There are 14 residues in the CDR3. CDR3 sequence: CASSFPGGRNEQYF. The CDR3 DNA is TGTGCCAGCAGCTTTCCAGGGGGCCGGAACGAGCAGTACTTC.